This is a list of T cell receptor beta chains from one sample in a study of blood T cell repertoires in COVID-19. The protocol was immunoSEQ multiplex PCR, while the TCRdb copy is restricted to in-frame clones and leaves out a portion. The table has 140,000 to 150,000 clones, around 72% seen once. The specimen was peripheral blood. Receptors originate from a woman aged 60-70 years with acute or convalescent COVID-19. The CDR3 runs from the conserved cysteine through the conserved F or W. D genes are given only for firm matches. A row's size may be missing; if present it is once, few, many or a size class.

>TRBV2|TRBJ1-4|.|.
TGTGCCAGCACCCGCCGAAACAGGGTTGGTGAAAAACTGTTTTTT
CASTRRNRVGEKLFF
>TRBV18|TRBJ2-2|.|.
TGTGCCAGCTCACCATCGGTGGCCGGGGAGCTGTTTTTT
CASSPSVAGELFF
>TRBV7-8|TRBJ1-1|.|.
TGTGCCAGCAGCTCCGGTACCCGGGTTCTCAACACTGAAGCTTTCTTT
CASSSGTRVLNTEAFF
>TRBV10-3|TRBJ1-4|.|.
TGTGCCATCAGTGAGAGGAGGGAAGGGGAAAAACTGTTTTTT
CAISERREGEKLFF
>TRBV28|TRBJ1-5|.|.
TGTGCCAGCAGTCCCGACAGACCTTTCAATCAGCCCCAGCATTTT
CASSPDRPFNQPQHF
>TRBV28|TRBJ2-5|few|TRBD1
TGTGCCAGCAGAGCTCCGGGACAGGGAGAGACCCAGTACTTC
CASRAPGQGETQYF
>TRBV3-1/TRBV3-2|TRBJ1-1|.|TRBD1
TGTGCCAGCACCCCGGTCGGACAGGGGGCAAGGAACACTGAAGCTTTCTTT
CASTPVGQGARNTEAFF
>TRBV2|TRBJ2-5|.|TRBD1
TGTGCCAGCAGGGGGGACAGGGGGCTCGTTGAGACCCAGTACTTC
CASRGDRGLVETQYF
>TRBV5-1|TRBJ2-1|.|TRBD2
TGCGCCAGCAGCTGGACAGCGGGGGACACTTACAATGAGCAGTTCTTC
CASSWTAGDTYNEQFF
>TRBV4-1|TRBJ1-4|once|.
TGCGCCAGCACCCAATTGCCGCCGGGACATGGTCTAACGGGAAAAAGGATGGTTTTT
CASTQLPPGHGLTGKRMVF
>TRBV14|TRBJ1-1|.|.
TGTGCCAGCAGCCTTCATCGGGGGACGGGTTGGTACACTGAAGCTTTCTTT
CASSLHRGTGWYTEAFF
>TRBV19|TRBJ2-2|many|TRBD2
TGTGCCAGTAGTATGCGGGGGGCGATTACCGGGGAGCTGTTTTTT
CASSMRGAITGELFF
>TRBV9|TRBJ2-1|.|TRBD2
TGTGCCAGCAGCGAGGGACTAGCGGGAGGGGATGAGCAGTTCTTC
CASSEGLAGGDEQFF
>TRBV3-1/TRBV3-2|TRBJ2-1|.|TRBD2
TGTGCCAGCGGAAGCACCGGGACTAGGCTTGAGCAGTTCTTC
CASGSTGTRLEQFF
>TRBV6-6|TRBJ2-3|.|.
TGTGCCAGCAGTTTCGGTCGGGGGGATACGCAGTATTTT
CASSFGRGDTQYF
>TRBV5-1|TRBJ2-1|.|.
TGCGCCAGCAGCTTGGACGGGAGTACTTACAATGAGCAGTTCTTC
CASSLDGSTYNEQFF
>TRBV4-1|TRBJ2-7|few|TRBD2
TGCGCCAGCAGCCAAGATACTAGCGGGAGTGTGGGGCGGGAGCAGTACTTC
CASSQDTSGSVGREQYF
>TRBV2|TRBJ2-7|.|.
TGTGCCACCCGGACGGCGGGGCGGTCCTACGAGCAGTACTTC
CATRTAGRSYEQYF
>TRBV27|TRBJ2-5|.|.
TGTGCCAGCATGAGGAGGGGATACCAAGAGACCCAGTACTTC
CASMRRGYQETQYF
>TRBV2|TRBJ1-6|.|.
TGTGCCAGCAGACTAAGCTCCTATAATTCACCCCTCCACTTT
CASRLSSYNSPLHF
>TRBV11-1|TRBJ2-7|few|.
TGTGCCAGCAGAGCAAACTACGAGCAGTACTTC
CASRANYEQYF
>TRBV19|TRBJ1-2|.|.
TGTGCCAGTAGTGCCCGGCGCCGGGGAGTAGATGGCTACACCTTC
CASSARRRGVDGYTF
>TRBV6-6|TRBJ2-1|once|TRBD1
TGTGCCAGCAGTTTACAGGGGGCATCCTACAATGAGCAGTTCTTC
CASSLQGASYNEQFF
>TRBV19|TRBJ2-1|.|.
TGTGCCAGTAGCCCGATTAAACTTTTATCCTACAATGAGCAGTTCTTC
CASSPIKLLSYNEQFF
>TRBV6-1|TRBJ2-5|.|TRBD2
TGTGCCAGCAGTGCACTAGCGCTCGGGGTTCAAGAGACCCAGTACTTC
CASSALALGVQETQYF
>TRBV5-6|TRBJ2-1|.|TRBD2
TGTGCCAGCGGGACTAGCCCTAATGAGCAGTTCTTC
CASGTSPNEQFF
>TRBV7-8|TRBJ1-2|few|.
TGTGCCAGCAGCGATGTCGTCGGACAGATCGAATTGAGCTTC
CASSDVVGQIELSF
>TRBV7-9|TRBJ2-7|.|.
TGTGCCAGCAGCCACCCGACAGGCCCCCATGGCGAGCAGTACTTC
CASSHPTGPHGEQYF
>TRBV7-3|TRBJ2-3|.|TRBD2
TGTGCCAGCAGGAAAGGAACTAGCGGGAGTACAGATACGCAGTATTTT
CASRKGTSGSTDTQYF
>TRBV28|TRBJ1-2|once|TRBD1
TGTGCCAGCAGTTTAGGGACAGGGGACTATGGCTACACCTTC
CASSLGTGDYGYTF
>TRBV12-3/TRBV12-4|TRBJ2-2|.|.
TGTGCCAGCACCCAGGGCCTGCCCGGGGAGCTGTTTTTT
CASTQGLPGELFF
>TRBV2|TRBJ2-5|once|.
TGTGCCAGCAGCTCCGACAGGTTCCAAGAGACCCAGTACTTC
CASSSDRFQETQYF
>TRBV2|TRBJ2-7|.|TRBD1
TGTGCCAGCAGGAGGGACAGCAGTACGGAGCAGTACTTC
CASRRDSSTEQYF
>TRBV2|TRBJ1-6|.|.
TGTGCCAGCAGTCCCGGGGTTCCACCCCTCCACTTT
CASSPGVPPLHF
>TRBV30|TRBJ1-1|.|.
TGTGCCTGGAGTGTAGGAGTAGGGGACACTGAAGCTTTCTTT
CAWSVGVGDTEAFF
>TRBV5-4|TRBJ2-1|few|TRBD2
TGTGCCAGCAGTTTGGGGACTGGACTAGCGGTTGGGTCAACGACGTTCTTC
CASSLGTGLAVGSTTFF
>TRBV6-5|TRBJ1-6|.|.
TGTGCCAGCAGTTACCGGGGTAGTTCACCCCTCCACTTT
CASSYRGSSPLHF
>TRBV27|TRBJ1-1|.|.
TGTGCCAGCAGTTGGGGGCGCGAAGCTTTCTTT
CASSWGREAFF
>TRBV28|TRBJ1-2|once|.
TGTGCCAGCGCCCTCCCCGGACAGACCTATGGCTACACCTTC
CASALPGQTYGYTF
>TRBV7-9|TRBJ1-5|.|.
TGTGCCAGCACCGACGGGGGTAGCAATCAGCCCCAGCATTTT
CASTDGGSNQPQHF
>TRBV5-1|TRBJ2-7|.|TRBD1
TGCGCCAGCAGCTATCTCGGGACAGGGTCCTACGAGCAGTACTTC
CASSYLGTGSYEQYF
>TRBV30|TRBJ2-4|.|.
TGTGCCTGGAGTGAACGGGGGTGGAACATTCAGTACTTC
CAWSERGWNIQYF
>TRBV9|TRBJ2-7|few|TRBD1
TGTGCCAGCAGCGTAGGGGACAGGGGTCTCTACGAGCAGTACTTC
CASSVGDRGLYEQYF
>TRBV21-1|TRBJ1-4|.|.
TGTGCCAGCAGCCAAAACAGGGGATCCGGGGCAGGGAATGAAAAACTGTTTTTT
CASSQNRGSGAGNEKLFF
>TRBV2|TRBJ2-7|few|TRBD2
TGTGCCAGCCGGGGGGGACTACTAGCGGACTGGGAGGAGCAGTACTTC
CASRGGLLADWEEQYF